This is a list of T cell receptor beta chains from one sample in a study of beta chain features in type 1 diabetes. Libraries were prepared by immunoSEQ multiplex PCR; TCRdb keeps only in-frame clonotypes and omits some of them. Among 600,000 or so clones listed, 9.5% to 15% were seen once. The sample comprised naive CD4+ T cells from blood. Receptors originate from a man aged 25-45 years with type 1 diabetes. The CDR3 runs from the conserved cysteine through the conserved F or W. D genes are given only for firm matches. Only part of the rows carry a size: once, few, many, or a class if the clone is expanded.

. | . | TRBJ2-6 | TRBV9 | CASSVAPGTRSSGANVLTF | TGTGCCAGCAGCGTAGCCCCTGGGACGAGGTCCTCTGGGGCCAACGTCCTGACTTTC
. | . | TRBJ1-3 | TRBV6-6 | CASSSSPGSGNTIYF | .
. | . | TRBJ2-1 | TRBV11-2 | CASSFRKPSFNEQFF | TGTGCCAGCAGCTTCCGTAAACCAAGTTTTAATGAGCAGTTCTTC
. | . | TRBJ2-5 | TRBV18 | CASSPGAGQETQYF | TGTGCCAGCTCACCAGGGGCGGGGCAAGAGACCCAGTACTTC
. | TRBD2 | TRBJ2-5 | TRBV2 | CASIATSGGGETQYF | TGTGCCAGCATCGCGACTAGCGGGGGGGGAGAGACCCAGTACTTC
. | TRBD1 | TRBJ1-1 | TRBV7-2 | CASSPLPTGRTEAFF | TGTGCCAGCAGCCCCCTCCCGACAGGGAGGACTGAAGCTTTCTTT
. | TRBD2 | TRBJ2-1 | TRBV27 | CASSPKGGGDYNEQFF | TGTGCCAGCAGTCCTAAGGGCGGGGGTGACTACAATGAGCAGTTCTTC
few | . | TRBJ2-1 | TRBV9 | CASSVENEQFF | TGTGCCAGCAGCGTAGAAAATGAGCAGTTCTTC
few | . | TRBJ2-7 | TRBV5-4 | CASSLSSYEQYF | TGTGCCAGCAGCTTGAGTAGCTACGAGCAGTACTTC
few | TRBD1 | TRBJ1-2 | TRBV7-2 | CASSSNEGQPYGYTF | TGTGCCAGCAGCTCGAATGAGGGACAGCCCTATGGCTACACCTTC
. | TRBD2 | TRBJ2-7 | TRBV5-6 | CASSAGLADAYEQYF | TGTGCCAGCAGCGCGGGACTAGCGGATGCCTACGAGCAGTACTTC
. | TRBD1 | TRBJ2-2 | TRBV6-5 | CASSLQGLGVGELFF | TGTGCCAGCAGCCTACAGGGGTTGGGCGTTGGGGAGCTGTTTTTT
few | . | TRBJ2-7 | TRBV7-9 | CASSLGGAPGEYF | TGTGCCAGCAGCTTAGGAGGGGCCCCAGGAGAGTACTTC
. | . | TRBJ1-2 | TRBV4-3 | CASPSGRNYGYTF | TGCGCCAGCCCCTCAGGGCGGAATTATGGCTACACCTTC
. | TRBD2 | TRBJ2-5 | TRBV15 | CATSRVAGLGETQYF | TGTGCCACCAGCAGAGTAGCGGGATTAGGAGAGACCCAGTACTTC
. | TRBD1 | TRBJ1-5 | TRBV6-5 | CASSPTGEGNQPQHF | TGTGCCAGCAGCCCCACAGGGGAGGGCAATCAGCCCCAGCATTTT
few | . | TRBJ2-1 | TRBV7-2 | CASSRRGSGSYNEQFF | TGTGCCAGCAGCCGCCGGGGGAGCGGAAGTTACAATGAGCAGTTCTTC
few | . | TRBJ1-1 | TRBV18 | CASSPRQGGMNTEAFF | TGTGCCAGCTCACCACGGCAGGGAGGGATGAACACTGAAGCTTTCTTT
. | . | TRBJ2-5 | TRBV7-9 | CASSLGSTLAETQYF | TGTGCCAGCAGCTTAGGTAGCACCCTGGCGGAGACCCAGTACTTC
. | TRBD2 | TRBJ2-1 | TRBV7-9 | CASSRTTSGEFF | TGTGCCAGCAGCCGCACGACTAGCGGAGAGTTCTTC
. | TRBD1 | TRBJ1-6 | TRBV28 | CASILGQDNSPLHF | TGTGCCAGCATCCTGGGACAGGATAATTCACCCCTCCACTTT
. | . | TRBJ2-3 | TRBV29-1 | CSVEDRPGTGTDTQYF | TGCAGCGTTGAAGATCGGCCAGGTACGGGCACAGATACGCAGTATTTT
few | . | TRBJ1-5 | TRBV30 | CAWSTYTDQPQHF | TGTGCCTGGAGCACTTATACAGATCAGCCCCAGCATTTT
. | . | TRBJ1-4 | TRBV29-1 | CSVDINEKLFF | TGCAGCGTTGACATAAATGAAAAACTGTTTTTT
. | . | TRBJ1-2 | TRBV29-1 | CSVFGGNYGYTF | TGCAGCGTTTTCGGCGGAAACTATGGCTACACCTTC
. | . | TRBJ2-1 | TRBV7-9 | CASSLAGSSYNEQFF | TGTGCCAGCAGCTTAGCGGGTAGCTCCTACAATGAGCAGTTCTTC
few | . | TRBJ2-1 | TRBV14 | CASSQGWAGEQFF | TGTGCCAGCAGCCAAGGTTGGGCAGGGGAGCAGTTCTTC
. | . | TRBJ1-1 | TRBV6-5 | CASSYLGRDGTEAFF | TGTGCCAGCAGTTACCTCGGACGAGATGGCACTGAAGCTTTCTTT
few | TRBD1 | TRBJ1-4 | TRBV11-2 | CASRRQGGAEKLFF | TGTGCCAGCAGAAGACAGGGAGGCGCTGAAAAACTGTTTTTT
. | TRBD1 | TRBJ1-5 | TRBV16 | CASSQVRGDSNQPQHF | TGTGCCAGCAGCCAAGTCAGGGGGGATAGCAATCAGCCCCAGCATTTT
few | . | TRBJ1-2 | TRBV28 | CASTLNSNYGYTF | TGTGCCAGCACGTTAAACTCTAACTATGGCTACACCTTC
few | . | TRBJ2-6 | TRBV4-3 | CASSQDYGLFLSGANVLTF | TGCGCCAGCAGCCAAGATTACGGACTTTTTCTCTCTGGGGCCAACGTCCTGACTTTC
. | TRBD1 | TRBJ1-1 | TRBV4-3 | CASRPRTGGGTEAFF | TGCGCCAGCAGACCCCGTACAGGGGGCGGGACTGAAGCTTTCTTT
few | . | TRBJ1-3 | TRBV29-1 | CSVAPYSGNTIYF | TGCAGCGTGGCACCATACTCTGGAAACACCATATATTTT
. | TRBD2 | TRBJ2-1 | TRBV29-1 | CSVGRTSGGASYNEQFF | TGCAGCGTTGGACGGACTAGCGGGGGGGCGTCCTACAATGAGCAGTTCTTC
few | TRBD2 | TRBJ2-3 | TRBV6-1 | CASTRAAGVADTQYF | TGTGCCAGCACCAGGGCAGCGGGGGTGGCGGATACGCAGTATTTT
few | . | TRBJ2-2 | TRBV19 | CASSDQGLIQVGELFF | TGTGCCAGTAGTGACCAAGGACTCATTCAGGTCGGGGAGCTGTTTTTT
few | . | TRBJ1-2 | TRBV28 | CASSPASRYGYTF | TGTGCCAGCAGTCCGGCAAGCCGCTATGGCTACACCTTC
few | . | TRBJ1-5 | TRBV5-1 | CASSLVKGGQRSNQPQHF | TGCGCCAGCAGCTTGGTGAAAGGAGGCCAAAGGAGCAATCAGCCCCAGCATTTT
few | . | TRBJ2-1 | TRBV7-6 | CASSTYLSSYNEQFF | TGTGCCAGCAGCACCTACTTGAGCTCCTACAATGAGCAGTTCTTC
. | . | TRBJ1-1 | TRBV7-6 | CASSLSLNTEAFF | TGTGCCAGCAGCTTAAGTCTGAACACTGAAGCTTTCTTT
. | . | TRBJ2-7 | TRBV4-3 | CASSQDMAAYEQYF | TGCGCCAGCAGCCAAGATATGGCAGCCTACGAGCAGTACTTC
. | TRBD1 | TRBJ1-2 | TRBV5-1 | CASSPAGQGNGYTF | TGCGCCAGCAGTCCGGCCGGACAGGGTAACGGCTACACCTTC
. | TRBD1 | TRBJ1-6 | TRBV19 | CASRKTGTLPLHF | TGTGCCAGTAGGAAGACAGGGACTTTACCCCTCCACTTT
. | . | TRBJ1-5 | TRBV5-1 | CASSLGWDSNQPQHF | TGCGCCAGCAGCTTGGGGTGGGATAGCAATCAGCCCCAGCATTTT
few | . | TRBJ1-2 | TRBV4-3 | CASSQSVVINYGYTF | TGCGCCAGCAGCCAATCGGTGGTGATTAACTATGGCTACACCTTC
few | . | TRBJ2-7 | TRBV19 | CASSPGRGHTSYEQYF | TGTGCCAGTAGTCCGGGCCGGGGGCATACCTCCTACGAGCAGTACTTC
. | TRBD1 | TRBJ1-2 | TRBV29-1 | CSARTGDGSYGYTF | TGCAGCGCCAGGACAGGGGATGGTAGCTATGGCTACACCTTC
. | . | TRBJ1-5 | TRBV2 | CASSERGRSQPQHF | TGTGCCAGCAGTGAAAGGGGACGTAGTCAGCCCCAGCATTTT
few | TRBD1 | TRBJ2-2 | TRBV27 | CASSLDRGNTGELFF | TGTGCCAGCAGTTTGGACAGGGGGAACACCGGGGAGCTGTTTTTT
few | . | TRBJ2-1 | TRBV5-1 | CASSLVAGSYNEQFF | TGCGCCAGCAGCTTGGTGGCAGGGAGTTACAATGAGCAGTTCTTC
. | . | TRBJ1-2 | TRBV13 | CASSSQGNGGYTF | TGTGCCAGCAGCTCACAGGGTAACGGCGGCTACACCTTC